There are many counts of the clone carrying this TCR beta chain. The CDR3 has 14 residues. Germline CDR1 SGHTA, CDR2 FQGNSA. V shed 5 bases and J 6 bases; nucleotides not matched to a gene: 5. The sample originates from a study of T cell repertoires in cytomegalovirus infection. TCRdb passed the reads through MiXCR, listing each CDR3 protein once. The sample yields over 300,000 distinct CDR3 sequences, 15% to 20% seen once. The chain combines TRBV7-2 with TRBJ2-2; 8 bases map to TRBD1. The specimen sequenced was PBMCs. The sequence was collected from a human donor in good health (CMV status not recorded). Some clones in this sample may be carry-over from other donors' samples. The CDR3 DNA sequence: TGTGCCAGCAGCGGCGACAGGGGCGCCGGGGAGCTGTTTTTT. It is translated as CASSGDRGAGELFF.